The clone carrying this T cell receptor (beta chain) was seen only a few times. Its antigen is unidentified. The sample originates from a study of T-cell reconstitution after alpha-beta-depleted transplantation in children. Study outcomes and limitations: A year post-transplant, T-cell counts and diversity derived mostly from newly produced T cells. After transplant, at about two months, alpha-beta T cells were reportedly derived from several hundred expanded graft clones.

Preparing the TCRbeta library involved the use of unique molecular identifiers. TCRdb recomputed calls from the PCR reads with MiXCR, one row per CDR3 protein. The sample records about 600,000 distinct CDR3 sequences, roughly 23% being singletons. The CDR3 has 17 amino acids. Germline CDR1 LGHNA, CDR2 YSLEER. V lost 0 bases and J lost 0; bases outside the gene matches: 6. Sample: PBMCs, mostly from graft donor cells, taken 360 days after TCRalphabeta/CD19-depleted stem cell transplant. This TCR derives from a boy in the first two years of life who had a stem cell transplant for acute myeloid leukemia, so the T cells may come from the graft donor. This chain uses TRBV4-3 with TRBJ2-3; 7 nucleotides match TRBD2. The CDR3 spells CASSQDVGTTSTDTQYF. DNA of the CDR3: TGCGCCAGCAGCCAAGACGTCGGGACTACGAGCACAGATACGCAGTATTTT.